Listed below are T cell receptor beta chains from one sample, sequenced in a study of monozygotic twins with inflammatory bowel disease. TCRdb re-called the 5' RACE reads; one entry per CDR3 protein, DNA not given. The ten top clones account for 1.5% to 2%, within a sample of 200,000 to 250,000 distinct CDR3 sequences. Sequenced input: blood. The receptor source for this set is a human donor with ulcerative colitis or Crohn's disease, or a healthy co-twin of an affected twin (not recorded which). Each CDR3 is given with its conserved first and last residue.

TRBJ2-5 | 15 | TRBV20-1 | CSATIPGLAGKTQYF
TRBJ2-7 | 15 | TRBV5-1 | CASSLDGSDSYEQYF
TRBJ1-1 | 14 | TRBV5-1 | CASSQQGANTEAFF
TRBJ2-1 | 13 | TRBV7-6 | CASSLMGNNEQFF
TRBJ1-2 | 13 | TRBV7-2 | CASSSEQGEGYTF
TRBJ1-4 | 15 | TRBV5-1 | CASSLEGGVNEKLFF
TRBJ2-5 | 13 | TRBV5-1 | CASSWDWQETQYF
TRBJ1-2 | 14 | TRBV5-1 | CASSQTGSNYGYTF
TRBJ1-2 | 14 | TRBV4-1 | CASSQDQGYYGYTF
TRBJ2-1 | 15 | TRBV5-1 | CASSEGGLHINEQFF
TRBJ1-2 | 13 | TRBV6-5 | CASSYSGTGSYTF
TRBJ2-1 | 16 | TRBV7-9 | CASFISGGSSYNEQFF
TRBJ2-7 | 13 | TRBV5-1 | CASRRTGNYEQYF
TRBJ2-7 | 13 | TRBV11-2 | CASSLGMPYEQYF
TRBJ2-3 | 14 | TRBV20-1 | CSAQTGTDTDTQYF
TRBJ2-3 | 17 | TRBV7-8 | CASSLVDGGALGDTQYF
TRBJ2-7 | 15 | TRBV5-1 | CASSLFDSGSYEQYF
TRBJ1-1 | 13 | TRBV20-1 | CSALGQMNTEAFF
TRBJ2-1 | 15 | TRBV5-1 | CASSGSSGGANEQFF
TRBJ2-5 | 14 | TRBV9 | CASSVVSSQETQYF
TRBJ1-6 | 12 | TRBV10-3 | CAISESYSPLHF
TRBJ1-1 | 15 | TRBV2 | CASSMLAGQHTEAFF
TRBJ2-1 | 15 | TRBV3-1 | CASSDLAGVLSEQFF
TRBJ2-2 | 12 | TRBV7-9 | CASTTNTGELFF
TRBJ1-1 | 16 | TRBV12-3/TRBV12-4 | CASKSRLQLKNTEAFF
TRBJ2-4 | 15 | TRBV27 | CASSPLRGGKNIQYF
TRBJ1-1 | 15 | TRBV5-5 | CASSVRQGPNTEAFF
TRBJ1-2 | 12 | TRBV7-8 | CASSLGGVGYTF
TRBJ2-7 | 15 | TRBV5-6 | CASSMDGTSRYEQYF
TRBJ1-2 | 12 | TRBV20-1 | CSAPTANYGYTF
TRBJ2-2 | 15 | TRBV5-1 | CASYLGAPYTGELFF
TRBJ2-2 | 18 | TRBV5-1 | CASSNPGKDRLFDGELFF
TRBJ2-1 | 15 | TRBV11-2 | CASSLVGTSYNEQFF
TRBJ2-6 | 17 | TRBV12-3/TRBV12-4 | CASSLVEGTSGANVLTF
TRBJ2-2 | 13 | TRBV6-1 | CASGRFVPGELFF
TRBJ1-1 | 13 | TRBV5-1 | CASSLGTNTEAFF
TRBJ1-1 | 15 | TRBV18 | CASSPGAGGDTEAFF
TRBJ2-2 | 16 | TRBV11-2 | CASSLDVSRPAGELFF
TRBJ2-1 | 13 | TRBV12-3/TRBV12-4 | CASAYSSGNEQFF
TRBJ2-3 | 18 | TRBV10-3 | CAISGTGERGLSTDTQYF
TRBJ2-7 | 13 | TRBV7-9 | CASSRLSAYEQYF
TRBJ1-3 | 14 | TRBV12-3/TRBV12-4 | CASSLRQGGNTIYF
TRBJ1-5 | 14 | TRBV7-2 | CASSLMTGNQPQHF
TRBJ2-1 | 15 | TRBV5-1 | CASSLTGDSYNEQFF
TRBJ2-5 | 14 | TRBV7-9 | CASSFRDPQETQYF
TRBJ2-7 | 15 | TRBV5-1 | CASSLGRGLIYEQYF
TRBJ1-1 | 14 | TRBV10-3 | CASTERPMNTEAFF
TRBJ2-7 | 15 | TRBV7-2 | CASSDRDRSSYEQYF
TRBJ2-3 | 16 | TRBV24-1 | CATSDAGHISTDTQYF
TRBJ2-5 | 16 | TRBV7-6 | CASSLVSPGVWETQYF
TRBJ2-1 | 16 | TRBV5-6 | CASSPRGGTSYNEQFF